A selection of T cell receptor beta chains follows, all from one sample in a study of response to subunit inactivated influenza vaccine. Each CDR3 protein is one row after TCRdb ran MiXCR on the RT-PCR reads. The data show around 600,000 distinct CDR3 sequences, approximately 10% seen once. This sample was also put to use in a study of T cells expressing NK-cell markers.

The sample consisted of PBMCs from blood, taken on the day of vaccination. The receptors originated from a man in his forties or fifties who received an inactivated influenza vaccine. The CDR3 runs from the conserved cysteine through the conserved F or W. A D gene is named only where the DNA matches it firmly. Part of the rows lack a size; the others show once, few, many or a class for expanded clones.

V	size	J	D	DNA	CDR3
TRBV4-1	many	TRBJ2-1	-	TGCGCCAGCAGCCAAGTGGGAGCCGGGGGTTACAATGAGCAGTTCTTC	CASSQVGAGGYNEQFF
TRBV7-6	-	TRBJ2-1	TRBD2	TGTGCCAGCATGCTTGGGGCGGGAGCCGAAGAGGTGGGAGGCAATGAGCAGTTCTTC	CASMLGAGAEEVGGNEQFF
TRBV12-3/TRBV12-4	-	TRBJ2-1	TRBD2	TGTGCCAGCAGGTGGACTAGCGGGACTATCTCCTACAATGAGCAGTTCTTC	CASRWTSGTISYNEQFF
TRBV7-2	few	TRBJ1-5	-	TGTGCCAGCAGCTTAGACGGGCCCCATCAGCCCCAGCATTTT	CASSLDGPHQPQHF
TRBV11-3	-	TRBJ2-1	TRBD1	TGTGCCAGCAGCCAAACTGGGACAGCCAACAATGAGCAGTTCTTC	CASSQTGTANNEQFF
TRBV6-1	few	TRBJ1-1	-	TGTGCCACCCACCTTGTAAGGACAAACACTGAAGCTTTCTTT	CATHLVRTNTEAFF
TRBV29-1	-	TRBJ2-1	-	TGCAGCGTTGGGGCTCGGTCCTACAATGAGCAGTTCTTC	CSVGARSYNEQFF
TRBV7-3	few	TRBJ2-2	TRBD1	TGTGCCAGCAGCTCGACAGGGGAGACCGGGGAGCTGTTTTTT	CASSSTGETGELFF
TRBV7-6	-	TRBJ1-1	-	TGTGCCAGCAGCGTAGAGGTTATGAACACTGAAGCTTTCTTT	CASSVEVMNTEAFF
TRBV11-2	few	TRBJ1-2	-	TGTGCCAGCAGCCCAGTGACAGGCTATGGCTACACCTTC	CASSPVTGYGYTF
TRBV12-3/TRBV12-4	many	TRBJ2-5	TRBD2	TGTGCCAGCAGTTTAGAGGCATGGCTAGCGGGCCACCAAGAGACCCAGTACTTC	CASSLEAWLAGHQETQYF
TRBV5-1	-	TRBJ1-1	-	TGCGCCAGCAGCTTTTACCAGGGAAAAGCTTTCTTT	CASSFYQGKAFF
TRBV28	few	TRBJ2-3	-	TGTGCCAGCAGCCGCCGTGTAGTTACTAGCACAGATACGCAGTATTTT	CASSRRVVTSTDTQYF
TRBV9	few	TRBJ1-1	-	TGTGCCAGCAGCGTATCCAATGGGGGGGATACTGAAGCTTTCTTT	CASSVSNGGDTEAFF
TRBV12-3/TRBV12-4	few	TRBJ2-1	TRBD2	TGTGCCAGCAGTACAGCGGGAGTCGATGAGCAGTTCTTC	CASSTAGVDEQFF
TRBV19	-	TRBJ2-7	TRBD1	TGTGCCAGTAGCGTTACCGGGACAGGTTCCTCCTACGAGCAGTACTTC	CASSVTGTGSSYEQYF
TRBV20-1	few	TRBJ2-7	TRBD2	TGCAGTGCTAGTTCGTTAGCGGGATACTCTACCTACGAGCAGTACTTC	CSASSLAGYSTYEQYF
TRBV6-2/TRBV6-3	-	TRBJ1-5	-	TGTGCCAGCAGTTACGGTCACCTAGGCAATCAGCCCCAGCATTTT	CASSYGHLGNQPQHF
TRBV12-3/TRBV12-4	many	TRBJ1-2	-	TGTGCCAGCAGTCTCGGGACGGATTATGGCTACACCTTC	CASSLGTDYGYTF
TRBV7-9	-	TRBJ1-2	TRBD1	TGTGCCTGCAGCCGTGGACAGGCCGGCTATGGCTACACCTTC	CACSRGQAGYGYTF
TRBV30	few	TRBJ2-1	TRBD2	TGTGCCTGGAGTGTACTCGGGGGGGCCTACAATGAGCAGTTCTTC	CAWSVLGGAYNEQFF
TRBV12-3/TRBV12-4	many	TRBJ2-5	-	TGTGCCAGCAGTTTTAGCGAGAAGGGGACCCAGTACTTC	CASSFSEKGTQYF
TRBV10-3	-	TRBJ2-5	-	TGTGCCATCAGTGGAACGGAGGGAGGTATCCAAGAGACCCAGTACTTC	CAISGTEGGIQETQYF
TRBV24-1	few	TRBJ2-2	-	TGTGCCACCACCCAGGGAGATTCATCCGGGGAGCTGTTTTTT	CATTQGDSSGELFF
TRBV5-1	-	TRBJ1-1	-	TGCGCCAGCAGCGAGAGGGGGTTGAACACTGAAGCTTTCTTT	CASSERGLNTEAFF
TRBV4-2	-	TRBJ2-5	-	TGTGCCAGCAGCCAAGGCCCGATATCAGAGACCCAGTACTTC	CASSQGPISETQYF
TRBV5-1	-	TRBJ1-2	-	TGCGCCAGCAGCTCTTACCTAGGACCGGCCTCTGGCTACACCTTC	CASSSYLGPASGYTF
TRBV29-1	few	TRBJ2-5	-	TGCAGCGTTCTCTCTAGAATGATGGAGACCCAGTACTTC	CSVLSRMMETQYF
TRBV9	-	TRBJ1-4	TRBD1	TGTGCCAGCAGCGCCGGGACAGCAGGCTTCCTGTTTTTT	CASSAGTAGFLFF
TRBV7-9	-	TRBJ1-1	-	TGTGCCAGCAGCCCTCAAGGTATGGCTTTCTTT	CASSPQGMAFF
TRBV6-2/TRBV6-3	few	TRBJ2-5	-	TGTGCCAGCAGGACGGGGTTGGTGATCCAAGAGACCCAGTACTTC	CASRTGLVIQETQYF
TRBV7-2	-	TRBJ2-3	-	TGTGCCAGCAGCTTAGGGTGGGGGCGCACAGATACGCAGTATTTT	CASSLGWGRTDTQYF
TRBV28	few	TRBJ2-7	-	TGTGCCAGCAGTTTACCGCACCAGGCGTCCTACGAGCAGTACTTC	CASSLPHQASYEQYF